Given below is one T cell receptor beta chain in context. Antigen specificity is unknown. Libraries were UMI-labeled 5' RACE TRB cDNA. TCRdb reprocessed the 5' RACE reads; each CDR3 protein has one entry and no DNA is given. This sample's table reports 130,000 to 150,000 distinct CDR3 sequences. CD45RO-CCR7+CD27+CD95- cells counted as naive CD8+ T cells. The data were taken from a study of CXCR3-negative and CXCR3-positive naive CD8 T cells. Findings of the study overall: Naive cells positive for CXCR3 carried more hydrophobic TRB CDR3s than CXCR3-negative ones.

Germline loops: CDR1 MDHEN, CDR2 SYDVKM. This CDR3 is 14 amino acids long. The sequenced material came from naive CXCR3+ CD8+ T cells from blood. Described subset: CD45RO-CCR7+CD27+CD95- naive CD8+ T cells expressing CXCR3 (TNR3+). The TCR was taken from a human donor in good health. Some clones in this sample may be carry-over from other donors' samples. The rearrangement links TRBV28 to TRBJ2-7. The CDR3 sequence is CASSEDLGSYEQYF. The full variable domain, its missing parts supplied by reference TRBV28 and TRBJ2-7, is DVKVTQSSRYLVKRTGEKVFLECVQDMDHENMFWYRQDPGLGLRLIYFSYDVKMKEKGDIPEGYSVSREKKERFSLILESASTNQTSMYLCASSEDLGSYEQYFGPGTRLTVT.